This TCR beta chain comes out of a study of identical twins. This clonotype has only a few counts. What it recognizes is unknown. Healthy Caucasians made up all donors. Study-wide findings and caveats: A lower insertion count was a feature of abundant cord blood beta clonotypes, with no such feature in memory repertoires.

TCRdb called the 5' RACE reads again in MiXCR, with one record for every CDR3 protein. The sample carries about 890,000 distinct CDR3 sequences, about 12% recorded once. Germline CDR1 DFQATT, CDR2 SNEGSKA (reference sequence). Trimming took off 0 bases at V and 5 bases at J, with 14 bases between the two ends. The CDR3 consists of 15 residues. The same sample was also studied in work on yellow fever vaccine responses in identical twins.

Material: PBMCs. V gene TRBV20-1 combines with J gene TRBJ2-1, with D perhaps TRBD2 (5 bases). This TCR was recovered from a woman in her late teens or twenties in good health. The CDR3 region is CSARDPAGPDNEQFF. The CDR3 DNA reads TGCAGTGCTAGAGATCCGGCGGGCCCCGACAATGAGCAGTTCTTC.